These T cell receptor beta chains were read from a single sample in a study of shared clonotypes between healthy human individuals. Method: immunoSEQ multiplex PCR; TCRdb's copy keeps in-frame clones and lacks some. Of some 740,000 clones detected, around 93% appear once; the ten largest clones hold 20% to 30%. Sequences were obtained from naive CD8+ T cells sorted from blood. Every receptor here comes from a man younger than 40 in good health. Both conserved end residues are part of each CDR3. Fields, in order: D gene, clone size, J gene, V gene, CDR3 protein, CDR3 DNA. The D gene is left open where the match is weak. Part of the rows lack a size; the others show once, few, many or a class for expanded clones.

D gene: -
clone size: -
J gene: TRBJ2-3
V gene: TRBV6-1
CDR3 protein: CASSERGAGTIPSTDTQYF
CDR3 DNA: TGTGCCAGCAGTGAAAGGGGGGCAGGTACGATTCCTAGCACAGATACGCAGTATTTT

D gene: -
clone size: -
J gene: TRBJ2-3
V gene: TRBV27
CDR3 protein: CASSLLSRATDTQYF
CDR3 DNA: TGTGCCAGCAGCCTATTGTCAAGAGCGACAGATACGCAGTATTTT

D gene: TRBD1
clone size: -
J gene: TRBJ1-1
V gene: TRBV7-9
CDR3 protein: CASSGDRDTEAFF
CDR3 DNA: TGTGCCAGCAGCGGGGACAGGGACACTGAAGCTTTCTTT

D gene: -
clone size: -
J gene: TRBJ2-5
V gene: TRBV7-9
CDR3 protein: CASSFEVTGQYF
CDR3 DNA: TGTGCCAGCAGCTTCGAGGTCACAGGCCAGTACTTC

D gene: TRBD2
clone size: -
J gene: TRBJ2-7
V gene: TRBV4-1
CDR3 protein: CASSQGLAPSYEQYF
CDR3 DNA: TGCGCCAGCAGCCAAGGACTAGCGCCTTCCTACGAGCAGTACTTC

D gene: -
clone size: -
J gene: TRBJ2-7
V gene: TRBV7-2
CDR3 protein: CASSLPLWDRTYEQYF
CDR3 DNA: TGTGCCAGCAGCTTACCCCTGTGGGACCGGACCTACGAGCAGTACTTC

D gene: TRBD2
clone size: -
J gene: TRBJ2-7
V gene: TRBV9
CDR3 protein: CASSVEASGMHLAYEQYF
CDR3 DNA: TGTGCCAGCAGCGTAGAGGCTAGCGGGATGCATCTTGCCTACGAGCAGTACTTC

D gene: -
clone size: once
J gene: TRBJ2-1
V gene: TRBV11-2
CDR3 protein: CASSNPRDVGVSSYNEQFF
CDR3 DNA: TGTGCCAGCAGCAACCCCCGGGACGTGGGGGTTAGCTCCTACAATGAGCAGTTCTTC

D gene: -
clone size: -
J gene: TRBJ1-1
V gene: TRBV5-1
CDR3 protein: CASRHDSTEAFF
CDR3 DNA: TGCGCCAGCAGACATGACAGCACTGAAGCTTTCTTT

D gene: -
clone size: -
J gene: TRBJ1-5
V gene: TRBV6-5
CDR3 protein: CASSYGVSQPQHF
CDR3 DNA: TGTGCCAGCAGTTACGGCGTGAGTCAGCCCCAGCATTTT

D gene: -
clone size: -
J gene: TRBJ2-7
V gene: TRBV7-9
CDR3 protein: CASSRLRFGSYEQYF
CDR3 DNA: TGTGCCAGCAGCCGGCTCAGGTTCGGGTCCTACGAGCAGTACTTC

D gene: -
clone size: few
J gene: TRBJ1-2
V gene: TRBV27
CDR3 protein: CASSFGTDYGYTF
CDR3 DNA: TGTGCCAGCAGTTTCGGGACGGATTATGGCTACACCTTC

D gene: -
clone size: -
J gene: TRBJ1-2
V gene: TRBV6-1
CDR3 protein: CASSRRTLSDGYTF
CDR3 DNA: TGTGCCAGCAGTAGACGGACGCTATCGGATGGCTACACCTTC

D gene: TRBD2
clone size: -
J gene: TRBJ2-7
V gene: TRBV2
CDR3 protein: CASSGLAGRFEQYF
CDR3 DNA: TGTGCCAGCAGTGGACTAGCGGGAAGGTTCGAGCAGTACTTC

D gene: -
clone size: -
J gene: TRBJ2-7
V gene: TRBV4-1
CDR3 protein: CASSQGSSSYEQYF
CDR3 DNA: TGCGCCAGCAGCCAAGGTTCCTCCTCCTACGAGCAGTACTTC

D gene: -
clone size: -
J gene: TRBJ2-1
V gene: TRBV4-3
CDR3 protein: CASSQDVASEQFF
CDR3 DNA: TGCGCCAGCAGCCAAGATGTCGCCAGTGAGCAGTTCTTC

D gene: -
clone size: -
J gene: TRBJ2-2
V gene: TRBV7-9
CDR3 protein: CASSSSFELAGELFF
CDR3 DNA: TGTGCCAGCAGCTCCAGTTTTGAGTTAGCCGGGGAGCTGTTTTTT

D gene: -
clone size: -
J gene: TRBJ2-1
V gene: TRBV10-3
CDR3 protein: CAISGREGDGEQFF
CDR3 DNA: TGTGCCATCAGTGGAAGAGAGGGGGACGGTGAGCAGTTCTTC

D gene: TRBD2
clone size: -
J gene: TRBJ2-7
V gene: TRBV7-7
CDR3 protein: CASKPLGGYEQYF
CDR3 DNA: TGTGCCAGCAAGCCTCTCGGGGGGTACGAGCAGTACTTC

D gene: -
clone size: -
J gene: TRBJ2-1
V gene: TRBV6-5
CDR3 protein: CASSYSKVGEQFF
CDR3 DNA: TGTGCCAGCAGTTACTCGAAGGTGGGTGAGCAGTTCTTC

D gene: TRBD1
clone size: few
J gene: TRBJ1-2
V gene: TRBV28
CDR3 protein: CAPAVGSSGGNYGYTF
CDR3 DNA: TGTGCCCCAGCAGTGGGTAGTTCAGGGGGTAACTATGGCTACACCTTC

D gene: TRBD1
clone size: -
J gene: TRBJ2-7
V gene: TRBV13
CDR3 protein: CASSAGDRALRLLSYEQYF
CDR3 DNA: TGTGCCAGCAGCGCGGGGGACAGGGCCCTCAGGCTCCTCTCCTACGAGCAGTACTTC

D gene: TRBD2
clone size: -
J gene: TRBJ2-5
V gene: TRBV29-1
CDR3 protein: CSVYLAGREEKTQYF
CDR3 DNA: TGCAGCGTCTATTTAGCGGGTCGGGAGGAGAAGACCCAGTACTTC

D gene: -
clone size: once
J gene: TRBJ1-2
V gene: TRBV5-1
CDR3 protein: CASSLNYGYTF
CDR3 DNA: TGCGCCAGCAGCCTTAACTATGGCTACACCTTC

D gene: -
clone size: -
J gene: TRBJ2-7
V gene: TRBV27
CDR3 protein: CASSSRQPREQYF
CDR3 DNA: TGTGCCAGCAGTTCACGACAACCCAGAGAGCAGTACTTC

D gene: -
clone size: -
J gene: TRBJ2-3
V gene: TRBV7-6
CDR3 protein: CASSWASDTQYF
CDR3 DNA: TGTGCCAGCAGCTGGGCCTCGGATACGCAGTATTTT